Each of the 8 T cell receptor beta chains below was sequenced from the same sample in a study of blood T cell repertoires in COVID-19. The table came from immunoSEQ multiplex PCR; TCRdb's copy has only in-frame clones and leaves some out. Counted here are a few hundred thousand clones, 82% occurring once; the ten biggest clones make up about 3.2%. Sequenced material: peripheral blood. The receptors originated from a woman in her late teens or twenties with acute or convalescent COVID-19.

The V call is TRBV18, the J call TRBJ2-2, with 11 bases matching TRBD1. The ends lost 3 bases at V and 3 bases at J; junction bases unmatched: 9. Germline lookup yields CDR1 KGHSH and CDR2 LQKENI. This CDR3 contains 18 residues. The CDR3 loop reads CASSPRGQGASDTGELFF. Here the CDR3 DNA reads TGTGCCAGCTCACCGCGAGGACAGGGGGCGTCGGACACCGGGGAGCTGTTTTTT.

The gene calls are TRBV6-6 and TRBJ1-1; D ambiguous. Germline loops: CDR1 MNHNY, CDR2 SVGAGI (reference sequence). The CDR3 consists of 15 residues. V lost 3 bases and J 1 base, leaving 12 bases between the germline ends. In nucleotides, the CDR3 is TGTGCCAGCAGTTATGGTTTGGGGAGGAACACTGAAGCTTTCTTT. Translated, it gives CASSYGLGRNTEAFF.

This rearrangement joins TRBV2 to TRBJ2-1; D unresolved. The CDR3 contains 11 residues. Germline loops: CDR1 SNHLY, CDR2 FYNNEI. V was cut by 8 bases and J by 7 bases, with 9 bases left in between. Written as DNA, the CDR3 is TGTGCCAGCTACAAAAAGAATGAGCAGTTCTTC. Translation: CASYKKNEQFF.

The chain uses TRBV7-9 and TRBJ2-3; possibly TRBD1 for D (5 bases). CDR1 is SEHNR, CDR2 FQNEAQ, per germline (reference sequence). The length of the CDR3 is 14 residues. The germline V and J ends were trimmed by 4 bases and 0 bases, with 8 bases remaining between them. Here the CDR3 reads CASSWGGSTDTQYF. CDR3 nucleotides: TGTGCCAGCAGCTGGGGCGGAAGCACAGATACGCAGTATTTT.

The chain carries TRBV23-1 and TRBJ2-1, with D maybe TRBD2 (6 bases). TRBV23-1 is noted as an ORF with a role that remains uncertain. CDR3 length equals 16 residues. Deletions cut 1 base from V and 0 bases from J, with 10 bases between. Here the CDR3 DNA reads TGCGCCAGCAGTCAATGGGGACTTTCCTCCTACAATGAGCAGTTCTTC. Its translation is CASSQWGLSSYNEQFF.

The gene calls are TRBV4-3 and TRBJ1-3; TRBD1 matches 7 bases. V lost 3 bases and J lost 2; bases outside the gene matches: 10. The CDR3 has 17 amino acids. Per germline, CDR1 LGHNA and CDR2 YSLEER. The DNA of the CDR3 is TGCGCCAGCAGCCAGGTCCCGGGACAGCCCCCTGGAAACACCATATATTTT. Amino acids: CASSQVPGQPPGNTIYF.

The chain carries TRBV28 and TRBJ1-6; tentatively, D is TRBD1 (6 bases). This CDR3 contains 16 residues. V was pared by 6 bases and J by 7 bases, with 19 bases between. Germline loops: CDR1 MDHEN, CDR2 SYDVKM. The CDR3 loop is CASSRSSGTMNSPLHF. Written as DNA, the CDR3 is TGTGCCAGCAGCCGGAGCTCCGGGACAATGAATTCACCCCTCCACTTT. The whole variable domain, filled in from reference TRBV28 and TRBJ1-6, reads DVKVTQSSRYLVKRTGEKVFLECVQDMDHENMFWYRQDPGLGLRLIYFSYDVKMKEKGDIPEGYSVSREKKERFSLILESASTNQTSMYLCASSRSSGTMNSPLHFGNGTRLTVT.

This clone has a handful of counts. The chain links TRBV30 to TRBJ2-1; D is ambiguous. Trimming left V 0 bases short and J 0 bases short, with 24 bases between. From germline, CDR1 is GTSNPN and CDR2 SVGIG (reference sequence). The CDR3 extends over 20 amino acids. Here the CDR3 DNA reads TGTGCCTGGAGTGTACACTTCTGGTCTGCTGGCGGAAGCTCCTACAATGAGCAGTTCTTC. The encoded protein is CAWSVHFWSAGGSSYNEQFF.